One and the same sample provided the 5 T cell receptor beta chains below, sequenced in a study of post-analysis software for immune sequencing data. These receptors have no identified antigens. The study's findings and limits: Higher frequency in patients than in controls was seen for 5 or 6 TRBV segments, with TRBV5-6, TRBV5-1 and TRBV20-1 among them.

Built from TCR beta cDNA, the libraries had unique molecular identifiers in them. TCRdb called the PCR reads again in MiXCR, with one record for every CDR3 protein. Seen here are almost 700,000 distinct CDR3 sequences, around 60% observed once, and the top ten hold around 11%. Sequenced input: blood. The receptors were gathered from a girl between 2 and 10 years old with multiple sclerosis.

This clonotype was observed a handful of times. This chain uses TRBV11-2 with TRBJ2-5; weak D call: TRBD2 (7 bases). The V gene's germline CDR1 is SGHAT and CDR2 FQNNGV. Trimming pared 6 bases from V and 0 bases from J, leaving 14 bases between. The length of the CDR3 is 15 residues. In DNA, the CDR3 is TGTGCCAGCAGTGGTGGCGGGGGCTACCAAGAGACCCAGTACTTC. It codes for CASSGGGGYQETQYF.

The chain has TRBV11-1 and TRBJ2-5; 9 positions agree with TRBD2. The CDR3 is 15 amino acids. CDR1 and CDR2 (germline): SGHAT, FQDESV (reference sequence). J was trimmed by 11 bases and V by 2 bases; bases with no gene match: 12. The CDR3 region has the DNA TGTGCCAGCAGCTTAAGGGCGACTAGCGGCGTGGAGCAGTACTTC. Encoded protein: CASSLRATSGVEQYF.

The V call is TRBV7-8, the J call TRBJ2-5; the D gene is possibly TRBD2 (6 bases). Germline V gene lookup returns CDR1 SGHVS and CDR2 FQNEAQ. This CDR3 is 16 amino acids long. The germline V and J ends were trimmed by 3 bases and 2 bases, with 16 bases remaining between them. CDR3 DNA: TGTGCCAGCAGCTTGACGGCGGGGAACTCTCAAGAGACCCAGTACTTC. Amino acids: CASSLTAGNSQETQYF.

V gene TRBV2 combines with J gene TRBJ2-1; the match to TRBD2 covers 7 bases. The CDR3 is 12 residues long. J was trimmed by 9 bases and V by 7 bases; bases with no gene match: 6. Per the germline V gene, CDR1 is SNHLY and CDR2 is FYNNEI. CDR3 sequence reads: CASKAGEGEQFF. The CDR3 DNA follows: TGTGCCAGCAAGGCGGGGGAGGGTGAGCAGTTCTTC.

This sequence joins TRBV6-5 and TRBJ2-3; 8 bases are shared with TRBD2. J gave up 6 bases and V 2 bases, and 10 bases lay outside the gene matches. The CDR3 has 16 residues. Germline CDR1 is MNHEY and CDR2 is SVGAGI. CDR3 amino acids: CASSYGSSGWGDTQYF. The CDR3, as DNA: TGTGCCAGCAGTTACGGCTCTAGCGGGTGGGGCGATACGCAGTATTTT.